These T cell receptor beta chains were read from a single sample in a study of PD-1 blockade in classical Hodgkin lymphoma. Sequencing used immunoSEQ multiplex PCR; TCRdb keeps in-frame clones, though not all of them. The sample has tens of thousands of clones, approximately 89% seen once. The sequencing input was peripheral blood mononuclear cells (PBMCs). The receptors shown here come from a human donor with classical Hodgkin lymphoma. Each CDR3 is given with its conserved first and last residue. D genes are given only for firm matches. A clone size is listed for some rows: how often the clone was seen (once, few, many), or a class if it is expanded.

d_gene: TRBD2; abundance: .; j_gene: TRBJ2-7; v_gene: TRBV7-8; CDR3aa: CASSVGGSSYEQYF; CDR3nt: TGTGCCAGCAGCGTCGGCGGGAGCTCCTACGAGCAGTACTTC
d_gene: TRBD1; abundance: .; j_gene: TRBJ2-7; v_gene: TRBV6-1; CDR3aa: CASLDRAPYKQYF; CDR3nt: TGTGCCAGCCTTGACAGGGCGCCCTACAAGCAGTACTTC
d_gene: .; abundance: .; j_gene: TRBJ1-1; v_gene: TRBV11-2; CDR3aa: CASSLARDLETFF; CDR3nt: TGTGCCAGCAGCTTAGCACGCGATCTTGAGACTTTCTTT
d_gene: TRBD1; abundance: .; j_gene: TRBJ1-5; v_gene: TRBV28; CDR3aa: CASSGTGTGGFQPQHF; CDR3nt: TGTGCCAGCAGTGGAACCGGGACAGGGGGCTTTCAGCCCCAGCATTTT
d_gene: .; abundance: .; j_gene: TRBJ1-2; v_gene: TRBV28; CDR3aa: CASSEVLGALGYTF; CDR3nt: TGTGCCAGCAGTGAGGTGCTCGGGGCGCTGGGCTACACCTTC
d_gene: .; abundance: .; j_gene: TRBJ2-2; v_gene: TRBV29-1; CDR3aa: CSVSWYGVTGELFF; CDR3nt: TGCAGCGTTTCGTGGTATGGAGTGACCGGGGAGCTGTTTTTT
d_gene: .; abundance: .; j_gene: TRBJ2-2; v_gene: TRBV5-1; CDR3aa: CASSSPPLGPNTGELFF; CDR3nt: TGCGCCAGCAGCTCACCCCCCCTGGGACCGAACACCGGGGAGCTGTTTTTT
d_gene: .; abundance: .; j_gene: TRBJ1-5; v_gene: TRBV18; CDR3aa: CASSPPGSTQPQHF; CDR3nt: TGTGCCAGCTCACCACCGGGGTCCACTCAGCCCCAGCATTTT
d_gene: .; abundance: .; j_gene: TRBJ1-4; v_gene: TRBV7-9; CDR3aa: CASSSAGTTNEKLFF; CDR3nt: TGTGCCAGCAGCTCCGCCGGTACAACTAATGAAAAACTGTTTTTT
d_gene: .; abundance: .; j_gene: TRBJ1-2; v_gene: TRBV28; CDR3aa: CASRLLGGYTF; CDR3nt: TGTGCCAGCCGCCTATTAGGAGGCTACACCTTC
d_gene: .; abundance: .; j_gene: TRBJ1-1; v_gene: TRBV5-4; CDR3aa: CASSRDSRNTEAFF; CDR3nt: TGTGCCAGCAGCCGTGACAGCCGGAACACTGAAGCTTTCTTT
d_gene: .; abundance: .; j_gene: TRBJ2-3; v_gene: TRBV9; CDR3aa: CASSFTGTGTDTQYF; CDR3nt: TGTGCCAGCAGCTTTACGGGAACAGGCACAGATACGCAGTATTTT
d_gene: .; abundance: .; j_gene: TRBJ2-7; v_gene: TRBV12-2; CDR3aa: CASRPQAASTYEQYF; CDR3nt: TGTGCAAGTCGCCCCCAGGCAGCTTCTACCTACGAGCAGTACTTC
d_gene: .; abundance: .; j_gene: TRBJ2-6; v_gene: TRBV25-1; CDR3aa: CASSEQAKGFSGANVLTF; CDR3nt: TGTGCCAGCAGTGAACAGGCAAAGGGGTTCTCTGGGGCCAACGTCCTGACTTTC
d_gene: TRBD2; abundance: .; j_gene: TRBJ2-7; v_gene: TRBV28; CDR3aa: CASSPRGRGRAFHEQYF; CDR3nt: TGTGCCAGCAGTCCCCGGGGACGCGGGAGGGCTTTCCACGAGCAGTACTTC
d_gene: .; abundance: .; j_gene: TRBJ2-1; v_gene: TRBV25-1; CDR3aa: CASSESLGYNEQFF; CDR3nt: TGTGCCAGCAGTGAAAGTTTAGGCTACAATGAGCAGTTCTTC
d_gene: .; abundance: once; j_gene: TRBJ1-1; v_gene: TRBV5-4; CDR3aa: CASSLERGRTEAFF; CDR3nt: TGTGCCAGCAGCTTGGAGAGAGGGCGCACTGAAGCTTTCTTT
d_gene: .; abundance: .; j_gene: TRBJ2-5; v_gene: TRBV7-8; CDR3aa: CASSPGHEGTQYF; CDR3nt: TGTGCCAGCAGTCCGGGGCACGAGGGGACCCAGTACTTC
d_gene: TRBD2; abundance: .; j_gene: TRBJ2-2; v_gene: TRBV7-8; CDR3aa: CASSQRTSGSTGELFF; CDR3nt: TGTGCCAGCAGCCAACGGACTAGCGGGAGCACCGGGGAGCTGTTTTTT
d_gene: .; abundance: .; j_gene: TRBJ2-3; v_gene: TRBV11-2; CDR3aa: CASSFARSTDTQYF; CDR3nt: TGTGCCAGCAGCTTCGCCAGGAGCACAGATACGCAGTATTTT
d_gene: .; abundance: few; j_gene: TRBJ2-5; v_gene: TRBV11-3; CDR3aa: CASSYVQETQYF; CDR3nt: TGTGCCAGCAGCTACGTACAAGAGACCCAGTACTTC
d_gene: .; abundance: .; j_gene: TRBJ2-1; v_gene: TRBV20-1; CDR3aa: CSATPRDEQFF; CDR3nt: TGCAGTGCCACACCCCGGGATGAGCAGTTCTTC
d_gene: TRBD1; abundance: .; j_gene: TRBJ1-5; v_gene: TRBV19; CDR3aa: CASSIETGANQPQHF; CDR3nt: TGTGCCAGTAGTATCGAGACAGGGGCCAATCAGCCCCAGCATTTT
d_gene: .; abundance: .; j_gene: TRBJ1-2; v_gene: TRBV28; CDR3aa: CASSFSVNYGYTF; CDR3nt: TGTGCCAGCAGTTTTTCGGTAAACTATGGCTACACCTTC
d_gene: TRBD1; abundance: .; j_gene: TRBJ1-6; v_gene: TRBV7-8; CDR3aa: CASSFGQGADSPLHF; CDR3nt: TGTGCCAGCAGCTTTGGACAGGGGGCGGATTCACCCCTCCACTTT
d_gene: .; abundance: .; j_gene: TRBJ2-1; v_gene: TRBV2; CDR3aa: CASREDRYGEQFF; CDR3nt: TGTGCCAGCAGGGAGGACAGATACGGTGAGCAGTTCTTC
d_gene: TRBD2; abundance: .; j_gene: TRBJ2-3; v_gene: TRBV13; CDR3aa: CASSLGLAGGNTDTQYF; CDR3nt: TGTGCCAGCAGCTTGGGTCTAGCGGGAGGGAACACAGATACGCAGTATTTT
d_gene: TRBD1; abundance: .; j_gene: TRBJ1-5; v_gene: TRBV28; CDR3aa: CASSSHRQGRNQPQHF; CDR3nt: TGTGCCAGCAGTTCCCATCGACAGGGTCGGAATCAGCCCCAGCATTTT
d_gene: .; abundance: .; j_gene: TRBJ2-7; v_gene: TRBV7-2; CDR3aa: CASSFTGSSYEQYF; CDR3nt: TGTGCCAGCAGCTTCACAGGGAGCTCCTACGAGCAGTACTTC
d_gene: .; abundance: .; j_gene: TRBJ1-4; v_gene: TRBV19; CDR3aa: CASSEFTGEKLFF; CDR3nt: TGTGCCAGTTCGGAGTTTACTGGTGAAAAACTGTTTTTT
d_gene: .; abundance: .; j_gene: TRBJ1-4; v_gene: TRBV19; CDR3aa: CASSMGGNEKLFF; CDR3nt: TGTGCCAGTAGTATGGGGGGAAATGAAAAACTGTTTTTT
d_gene: .; abundance: .; j_gene: TRBJ1-1; v_gene: TRBV28; CDR3aa: CASRVNTEAFF; CDR3nt: TGTGCCAGCAGAGTGAACACTGAAGCTTTCTTT
d_gene: .; abundance: .; j_gene: TRBJ2-5; v_gene: TRBV19; CDR3aa: CASSIGSLSGETQYF; CDR3nt: TGTGCCAGTAGTATCGGGTCCCTCAGTGGAGAGACCCAGTACTTC
d_gene: .; abundance: .; j_gene: TRBJ1-1; v_gene: TRBV28; CDR3aa: CASSLRGTEAFF; CDR3nt: TGTGCCAGCAGTTTAAGGGGTACTGAAGCTTTCTTT
d_gene: TRBD2; abundance: .; j_gene: TRBJ2-5; v_gene: TRBV5-4; CDR3aa: CASSTGGSKETQYF; CDR3nt: TGTGCCAGCAGCACGGGGGGGAGTAAGGAGACCCAGTACTTC
d_gene: TRBD1; abundance: .; j_gene: TRBJ2-5; v_gene: TRBV9; CDR3aa: CASSAQGAGETQYF; CDR3nt: TGTGCCAGCAGCGCCCAGGGGGCCGGAGAGACCCAGTACTTC
d_gene: .; abundance: .; j_gene: TRBJ2-7; v_gene: TRBV28; CDR3aa: CASSLSGVEQYF; CDR3nt: TGTGCCAGCAGTTTATCTGGGGTCGAGCAGTACTTC
d_gene: .; abundance: .; j_gene: TRBJ1-2; v_gene: TRBV6-5; CDR3aa: CATQLGGSGYTF; CDR3nt: TGTGCCACCCAACTGGGAGGGTCTGGCTACACCTTC
d_gene: TRBD1; abundance: .; j_gene: TRBJ2-2; v_gene: TRBV28; CDR3aa: CASSSGTDNTGELFF; CDR3nt: TGTGCCAGCAGTTCCGGGACAGATAACACCGGGGAGCTGTTTTTT
d_gene: .; abundance: once; j_gene: TRBJ1-1; v_gene: TRBV2; CDR3aa: CASRRSEGDTEAFF; CDR3nt: TGTGCCAGCAGGAGGAGTGAGGGGGACACTGAAGCTTTCTTT
d_gene: .; abundance: .; j_gene: TRBJ2-3; v_gene: TRBV5-1; CDR3aa: CASSRRSPDTQYF; CDR3nt: TGCGCCAGCAGCCGACGCAGCCCAGATACGCAGTATTTT
d_gene: TRBD1; abundance: .; j_gene: TRBJ1-4; v_gene: TRBV7-9; CDR3aa: CASSLAQGDSEKLFF; CDR3nt: TGTGCCAGCAGCTTAGCGCAGGGGGACAGTGAAAAACTGTTTTTT
d_gene: TRBD2; abundance: .; j_gene: TRBJ2-5; v_gene: TRBV7-2; CDR3aa: CASSRLAGVGETQYF; CDR3nt: TGTGCCAGCAGTAGACTAGCGGGAGTTGGGGAGACCCAGTACTTC
d_gene: .; abundance: .; j_gene: TRBJ2-1; v_gene: TRBV5-4; CDR3aa: CASSLAGDWYEQFF; CDR3nt: TGTGCCAGCAGCTTGGCGGGGGACTGGTATGAGCAGTTCTTC
d_gene: .; abundance: .; j_gene: TRBJ2-5; v_gene: TRBV4-3; CDR3aa: CASSQDPEVAKTQYF; CDR3nt: TGCGCCAGCAGCCAAGACCCCGAAGTCGCTAAGACCCAGTACTTC
d_gene: .; abundance: .; j_gene: TRBJ2-1; v_gene: TRBV2; CDR3aa: CASGQSSYNEQFF; CDR3nt: TGTGCCAGCGGACAGAGCTCCTACAATGAGCAGTTCTTC
d_gene: .; abundance: .; j_gene: TRBJ2-7; v_gene: TRBV2; CDR3aa: CASKRAGDSYEQYF; CDR3nt: TGTGCCAGCAAACGGGCAGGAGACTCCTACGAGCAGTACTTC
d_gene: .; abundance: .; j_gene: TRBJ1-4; v_gene: TRBV5-1; CDR3aa: CASSFAGDEKLFF; CDR3nt: TGCGCCAGCAGCTTCGCGGGGGATGAAAAACTGTTTTTT
d_gene: TRBD1; abundance: .; j_gene: TRBJ2-7; v_gene: TRBV7-2; CDR3aa: CASSLWDRGGEQYF; CDR3nt: TGTGCCAGCAGCTTATGGGACAGGGGGGGCGAGCAGTACTTC
d_gene: .; abundance: once; j_gene: TRBJ1-2; v_gene: TRBV27; CDR3aa: CASRTGSNYGYTF; CDR3nt: TGTGCCAGCAGGACGGGCAGTAACTATGGCTACACCTTC
d_gene: TRBD2; abundance: few; j_gene: TRBJ2-5; v_gene: TRBV5-4; CDR3aa: CASSLSGSETQYF; CDR3nt: TGTGCCAGCAGCCTTAGCGGGAGCGAGACCCAGTACTTC
d_gene: TRBD2; abundance: .; j_gene: TRBJ2-5; v_gene: TRBV5-1; CDR3aa: CASSDQALAGEGETQYF; CDR3nt: TGCGCCAGCAGCGACCAAGCACTAGCGGGAGAGGGAGAGACCCAGTACTTC
d_gene: .; abundance: few; j_gene: TRBJ2-6; v_gene: TRBV15; CDR3aa: CATSPHLGSGDVLTF; CDR3nt: TGTGCCACCAGCCCCCATCTCGGGTCGGGGGACGTCCTGACTTTC